Shown below are 16 T cell receptor beta chains from a single sample sequenced in a study of a mutant IDH1 vaccine in newly diagnosed glioma. Time point described: week 11, during vaccination. Vaccinated patients received 300 ug of mutant IDH1 20-mer peptide per dose, with topical imiquimod. These receptors have no known antigen. Only in-frame clones appear in the TCRdb table, and some are missing; sequencing was by immunoSEQ multiplex PCR. Among about 66,000 clones, about 88% were seen once, and the ten largest hold more than 7.5%. Sequenced material: PBMCs, taken from a glioma patient whose treatment included an IDH1 peptide vaccine. These receptor sequences come from a woman between 50 and 59 years old with glioma.

V and J are TRBV9 and TRBJ2-3; D not certain. V lost 4 bases to trimming and J lost 4 bases, with 10 bases between them. The CDR3 sequence is 13 residues long. Germline CDR1 and CDR2: SGDLS and YYNGEE. CDR3 amino acids: CASSPSSADTQYF. The CDR3 DNA reads as TGTGCCAGCAGCCCCTCGTCGGCAGATACGCAGTATTTT. The full variable domain, completed using reference TRBV9 and TRBJ2-3, is DSGVTQTPKHLITATGQRVTLRCSPRSGDLSVYWYQQSLDQGLQFLIQYYNGEERAKGNILERFSAQQFPDLHSELNLSSLELGDSALYFCASSPSSADTQYFGPGTRLTVL.

V gene TRBV7-9 combines with J gene TRBJ2-5, with 12 bases lining up with TRBD2. Germline V gene sequence: CDR1 SEHNR, CDR2 FQNEAQ (reference sequence). The length of the CDR3 is 15 residues. J lost 4 bases, V lost 5 bases, and 5 bases had no gene match. The CDR3 region is CASSDTSGGTETQYF. CDR3 DNA sequence: TGTGCCAGCAGCGACACTAGCGGGGGGACAGAGACCCAGTACTTC.

This clone was picked up one time. The chain carries TRBV7-2 and TRBJ2-7, with unresolved D. Germline V CDR1 and CDR2: SGHTA, FQGNSA. The CDR3 spans 14 residues. With 2 bases removed from V and 2 bases from J, the gap between germline ends came to 10 bases. CDR3 in DNA: TGTGCCAGCAGCTTATCGACGGATACCTACGAGCAGTACTTC. Its protein is CASSLSTDTYEQYF.

The V and J genes are TRBV19 and TRBJ2-5; a weak D match, TRBD2 (6 bases). CDR1 and CDR2 from the germline V gene are LNHDA and SQIVND (reference sequence). The V and J ends lost 7 bases and 6 bases respectively, with 15 bases between them. CDR3 size: 13 residues. CDR3 region: CASNKRAGQTQYF. In DNA, the CDR3 is TGTGCCAGTAACAAAAGGGCGGGACAGACCCAGTACTTC.

The J gene is TRBJ1-5, the V gene TRBV30, with TRBD1 matching 7 bases. With V trimmed by 2 bases and J by 1 base, 2 bases remained unmatched. CDR3 length: 14 residues. In germline, CDR1 is GTSNPN, CDR2 SVGIG (reference sequence). Here the CDR3 reads CAWSPGQSNQPQHF. The DNA for the CDR3 is TGTGCCTGGAGTCCGGGACAGAGCAATCAGCCCCAGCATTTT.

The rearrangement joins TRBV9 to TRBJ2-3, with TRBD2 identical over 10 bases. CDR1 is SGDLS, CDR2 YYNGEE, per germline. V was clipped by 4 bases and J by 1 base; unmatched bases: 3. This CDR3 has 15 residues. The CDR3 nucleotides are TGTGCCAGCAGCCTCAGCGGGGGGGGCACAGATACGCAGTATTTT. The encoded protein is CASSLSGGGTDTQYF.

This chain uses TRBV27 with TRBJ1-6, with 7 bases that match TRBD1. From germline, CDR1 is MNHEY and CDR2 SMNVEV (reference sequence). V was clipped by 5 bases and J by 10 bases; unmatched bases: 5. This CDR3 is 13 amino acids long. The CDR3 bases are TGTGCCAGCAGTGACAGGGAGCGGTCACCCCTCCACTTT. Translation gives CASSDRERSPLHF.

This clone occurred a few times. This sequence joins TRBV5-4 and TRBJ2-2; 7 bases fit TRBD1. The CDR3 sequence is 13 residues long. With V trimmed by 9 bases and J by 4 bases, 6 bases remained unmatched. Germline CDR1 SGHNT, CDR2 YYREEE (reference sequence). CDR3 nucleotides: TGTGCCATCGATGACAGGGTCACCGGGGAGCTGTTTTTT. Translation: CAIDDRVTGELFF.

This clone was detected once. The chain is built from TRBV7-2 and TRBJ2-3; maybe TRBD1 (5 bases). The CDR3 runs to 15 residues. In germline, CDR1 is SGHTA, CDR2 FQGNSA. Trimming stripped 4 bases from V and 6 bases from J, with 17 bases between. This CDR3 is CASSSTSGKLDTQYF. CDR3 nucleotides: TGTGCCAGCAGCTCAACGTCAGGGAAGTTGGATACGCAGTATTTT.

This sequence joins TRBV19 and TRBJ1-6; D possibly corresponds to TRBD1 (6 bases). This CDR3 has 15 residues. Germline V gene sequence: CDR1 LNHDA, CDR2 SQIVND (reference sequence). Trimming took 6 bases from V and 8 from J, leaving 17 bases between them. CDR3 DNA sequence: TGTGCCAGTAGCCGGGGGCCGCGGTCCGATTCACCCCTCCACTTT. Its translation is CASSRGPRSDSPLHF.

The chain carries TRBV7-9 and TRBJ1-1, with TRBD1 identical over 8 bases. Germline V gives CDR1 SEHNR, CDR2 FQNEAQ (reference sequence). V shed 4 bases, J shed 1 base, and the junction held 8 bases outside the gene matches. CDR3 length: 16 amino acids. The CDR3 nucleotides are TGTGCCAGCAGCTACCCACTAGGACAGGGGAACACTGAAGCTTTCTTT. Translating gives CASSYPLGQGNTEAFF.

This rearrangement joins TRBV5-1 to TRBJ2-7; D unresolved. The ends were cut back, 6 bases at V and 4 bases at J, with 17 bases in the middle. The CDR3 has 14 residues. The germline V gene has CDR1 SGHRS and CDR2 YFSETQ. Here the CDR3 DNA reads TGCGCCAGCAATGTGCAAGGCTCGTCGTACGAGCAGTACTTC. This sequence encodes CASNVQGSSYEQYF. The complete variable domain, with remaining parts taken from reference TRBV5-1 and TRBJ2-7, reads KAGVTQTPRYLIKTRGQQVTLSCSPISGHRSVSWYQQTPGQGLQFLFEYFSETQRNKGNFPGRFSGRQFSNSRSEMNVSTLELGDSALYLCASNVQGSSYEQYFGPGTRLTVT.

In its sample, this clone was seen a few times. The chain joins TRBV30 to TRBJ1-1; maybe TRBD1 (6 bases). V lost 0 bases, J lost 3 bases, and 8 bases lay in between. CDR3 size: 13 residues. Germline CDR1 GTSNPN, CDR2 SVGIG (reference sequence). The CDR3 DNA sequence: TGTGCCTGGAGTGTACAGGGCCACACTGAAGCTTTCTTT. The encoded protein is CAWSVQGHTEAFF.

V usage is TRBV15 and J usage is TRBJ1-2; the match to TRBD1 covers 7 bases. Germline CDR1 is LNHNV and CDR2 is YYDKDF (reference sequence). Trimming at V came to 5 bases and at J to 7 bases, leaving 10 bases not matched to a gene. This CDR3 comprises 14 residues. The CDR3 spells CATSLTGALGGYTF. The DNA of the CDR3 is TGTGCCACCAGCTTAACAGGGGCGCTGGGTGGCTACACCTTC.

This clone was observed a few times. This chain connects TRBV6-5 to TRBJ1-6; tentative D call: TRBD1 (5 bases). In germline, CDR1 is MNHEY, CDR2 SVGAGI. The V end was cut by 4 bases, the J end by 10 bases, with 20 bases between. The CDR3 length is 16 residues. CDR3 residues: CASSFSLGRLGSPLHF. The DNA of the CDR3 is TGTGCCAGCAGTTTCTCCTTGGGACGGCTGGGGTCACCCCTCCACTTT.

The V and J genes are TRBV5-1 and TRBJ2-7; D is perhaps TRBD2 (6 bases). CDR3 length: 13 amino acids. With 4 bases removed from V and 6 bases from J, the gap between germline ends came to 14 bases. Per the germline V gene, CDR1 is SGHRS and CDR2 is YFSETQ. The CDR3, as DNA: TGCGCCAGCAGCCCCGCCGGGGGATCCGAGCAGTACTTC. Translated, it gives CASSPAGGSEQYF.